Listed below are T cell receptor beta chains from one sample, sequenced in a study of T cell responses to AZD1222 COVID-19 vaccine. The repertoire was sequenced with immunoSEQ multiplex PCR; TCRdb's copy has only in-frame clones and lacks some. The table shows roughly 180,000 clones, with around 90% occurring only once. The material was peripheral blood, obtained 28 days after the second AZD1222 dose. All receptors come from an adult who received the AZD1222 COVID-19 vaccine. The CDR3 runs from the conserved cysteine through the conserved F or W. A D gene is named only where the DNA matches it firmly. Size tells how often a clone was seen (once, few, many) or the class of an expanded clone, and some rows leave it out.

j_call	clone_size	d_call	v_call	cdr3_nt	cdr3_aa
TRBJ2-7	NA	TRBD1	TRBV5-5	TGTGCCAGCAGCTTGGCGGGACAGGATGTCTACGAGCAGTACTTC	CASSLAGQDVYEQYF
TRBJ1-2	NA	NA	TRBV18	TGTGCCAGCTCACCAAGGCAAGGGAGCTATGGCTACACCTTC	CASSPRQGSYGYTF
TRBJ2-2	NA	TRBD1	TRBV10-3	TGTGCCATCACCGGACAGGGGTCACCCACCGGGGAGCTGTTTTTT	CAITGQGSPTGELFF
TRBJ1-6	NA	NA	TRBV7-2	TGTGCCAGCAGCGTACAAGATTCACCCCTCCACTTT	CASSVQDSPLHF
TRBJ2-2	NA	NA	TRBV28	TGTGCCAGCAGTTTAAAGGACTACCGTCTTCCCGGGGAGCTGTTTTTT	CASSLKDYRLPGELFF
TRBJ2-7	NA	NA	TRBV28	TGTGCCAGCAGCCAATCGTGGCCCTACGAGCAGTACTTC	CASSQSWPYEQYF
TRBJ2-7	few	TRBD1	TRBV4-1	TGCGCCAGCAGCCAAGTATTTCGGGACAGCTCCTACGAGCAGTACTTC	CASSQVFRDSSYEQYF
TRBJ1-1	NA	NA	TRBV23-1	TGCGCCAGCAGTCTAAGTAACACTGAAGCTTTCTTT	CASSLSNTEAFF
TRBJ1-1	NA	NA	TRBV6-5	TGTGCCAGCAGTTTCACACCAACCGGGACCTCAGAAGCTTTCTTT	CASSFTPTGTSEAFF
TRBJ2-5	NA	NA	TRBV6-5	TGTGCCAGCGTACTAGGTTTCGGTGAGACCCAGTACTTC	CASVLGFGETQYF
TRBJ2-5	NA	TRBD1	TRBV18	TGTGCCAGCTCACCACCTACAGGGGTACAGACCCAGTACTTC	CASSPPTGVQTQYF
TRBJ2-1	NA	NA	TRBV6-4	TGTGCCAGCGGGGGGACGAATTACAATGAGCAGTTCTTC	CASGGTNYNEQFF
TRBJ2-5	NA	NA	TRBV3-1/TRBV3-2	TGTGCCAGCAGCGACAGACGGCCGGCAGAGACCCAGTACTTC	CASSDRRPAETQYF
TRBJ1-1	NA	NA	TRBV7-8	TGTGCCAGCAGCTTAGTCTTCGGGGGTTCGGGCACTGAAGCTTTCTTT	CASSLVFGGSGTEAFF